This is a list of T cell receptor beta chains from one sample in a study of T cells in Graves' hyperthyroidism and ophthalmopathy. TCRdb re-analysed the multiplex PCR reads in MiXCR, keeping a single row per CDR3 protein. The table lists roughly 350,000 distinct CDR3 sequences, around 15% of them singletons, with approximately 35% in the top ten. The material sequenced was blood. The receptors come from a woman in her thirties or forties with Graves' ophthalmopathy. Both conserved end residues are part of each CDR3. A D gene is named only where the DNA matches it firmly. Only part of the rows carry a size: once, few, many, or a class if the clone is expanded.

clone_size: many; j_call: TRBJ2-5; d_call: TRBD2; v_call: TRBV6-6; cdr3_aa: CASSYGGLASETQYF; cdr3_nt: TGTGCCAGCAGTTACGGGGGACTAGCTTCAGAGACCCAGTACTTC
clone_size: many; j_call: TRBJ1-1; d_call: .; v_call: TRBV19; cdr3_aa: CASTPLWGAGTEAFF; cdr3_nt: TGTGCCAGTACCCCTCTTTGGGGGGCGGGCACTGAAGCTTTCTTT
clone_size: .; j_call: TRBJ2-7; d_call: .; v_call: TRBV5-1; cdr3_aa: CASSTEFGTNRFEQYF; cdr3_nt: TGCGCCAGCAGCACGGAATTCGGGACCAATCGGTTCGAGCAGTACTTC
clone_size: .; j_call: TRBJ2-1; d_call: TRBD1; v_call: TRBV2; cdr3_aa: CASSELGQGDNEQFF; cdr3_nt: TGTGCCAGCAGTGAATTGGGACAGGGGGACAATGAGCAGTTCTTC
clone_size: many; j_call: TRBJ1-2; d_call: .; v_call: TRBV20-1; cdr3_aa: CSDAKRAYGYTF; cdr3_nt: TGCAGTGACGCTAAGAGGGCTTATGGCTACACCTTC
clone_size: .; j_call: TRBJ1-1; d_call: .; v_call: TRBV19; cdr3_aa: CASRPTRGMNTEAFF; cdr3_nt: TGTGCCAGTAGGCCTACCAGGGGCATGAACACTGAAGCTTTCTTT
clone_size: .; j_call: TRBJ2-2; d_call: .; v_call: TRBV11-2; cdr3_aa: CASSLGGKTGELFF; cdr3_nt: TGTGCCAGCAGCTTAGGGGGGAAGACCGGGGAGCTGTTTTTT
clone_size: many; j_call: TRBJ2-7; d_call: TRBD2; v_call: TRBV11-2; cdr3_aa: CASSLVWGRALEQYF; cdr3_nt: TGTGCCAGCAGCTTAGTCTGGGGGAGGGCCCTCGAGCAGTACTTC
clone_size: few; j_call: TRBJ1-5; d_call: .; v_call: TRBV19; cdr3_aa: CARQFYSNQPQHF; cdr3_nt: TGTGCCAGACAGTTTTATAGCAATCAGCCCCAGCATTTT
clone_size: many; j_call: TRBJ1-5; d_call: .; v_call: TRBV6-6; cdr3_aa: CASSYILGQPQHF; cdr3_nt: TGTGCCAGCAGTTACATCCTCGGTCAGCCCCAGCATTTT
clone_size: many; j_call: TRBJ2-5; d_call: .; v_call: TRBV6-1; cdr3_aa: CASSGAGETQYF; cdr3_nt: TGTGCCAGCAGTGGGGCAGGAGAGACCCAGTACTTC